The entry below gives a single T cell receptor beta chain sequence along with its context. What it recognizes is unknown. The data were obtained in a study of T cells in Graves' hyperthyroidism and ophthalmopathy. The CDR3 extends over 14 amino acids. The germline V gene has CDR1 MNHNS and CDR2 SASEGT. Trimming at V came to 6 bases and at J to 8 bases, leaving 9 bases not matched to a gene. Researchers took RNA transcripts and amplified the TCR beta CDR3 regions from them. HTBI primers drove first-round RT-PCR of the TCR CDR3. Each CDR3 protein is one row after TCRdb ran MiXCR on the multiplex PCR reads. The sample contains fewer than 250,000 distinct CDR3 sequences, 16% of which appear only once. General observations from the study: Ophthalmopathy was predicted by the model a median of approximately 6.6 months ahead of onset. From stable hyperthyroidism, ophthalmopathy was separated by a 13 V-J model. Also found in blood were most expanded thyroid clonotypes above 0.001.

V and J are TRBV6-1 and TRBJ1-4, with TRBD1 matching 7 bases. Sequencing input: blood. This TCR came from a woman between 18 and 29 years old with Graves' ophthalmopathy. The CDR3 DNA follows: TGTGCCAGCAGACCAAGGGGGCGAGGCGAAAAACTGTTTTTT. This sequence encodes CASRPRGRGEKLFF.